This TCR beta chain appears in the sequencing data of a study of technical replicates of blood from a handful of donors. Clones were read by immunoSEQ multiplex PCR, and TCRdb kept only the in-frame ones, dropping some. The sample lists around 80,000 clones, approximately 91% seen once, with 0.35% to 0.45% in the top ten. Germline V CDR1 and CDR2: MNHNY, SVGAGI (reference sequence). V shed 6 bases and J 1 base; nucleotides not matched to a gene: 8. The CDR3 has 15 residues. The V call is TRBV6-6, the J call TRBJ2-5; the match to TRBD2 covers 7 bases. This clonotype originated in a human donor in good health. Material for sequencing was T cells isolated from PBMCs. CDR3 loop: CASRREREVQETQYF. CDR3 in DNA: TGTGCCAGCAGGAGAGAGCGGGAAGTCCAAGAGACCCAGTACTTC.